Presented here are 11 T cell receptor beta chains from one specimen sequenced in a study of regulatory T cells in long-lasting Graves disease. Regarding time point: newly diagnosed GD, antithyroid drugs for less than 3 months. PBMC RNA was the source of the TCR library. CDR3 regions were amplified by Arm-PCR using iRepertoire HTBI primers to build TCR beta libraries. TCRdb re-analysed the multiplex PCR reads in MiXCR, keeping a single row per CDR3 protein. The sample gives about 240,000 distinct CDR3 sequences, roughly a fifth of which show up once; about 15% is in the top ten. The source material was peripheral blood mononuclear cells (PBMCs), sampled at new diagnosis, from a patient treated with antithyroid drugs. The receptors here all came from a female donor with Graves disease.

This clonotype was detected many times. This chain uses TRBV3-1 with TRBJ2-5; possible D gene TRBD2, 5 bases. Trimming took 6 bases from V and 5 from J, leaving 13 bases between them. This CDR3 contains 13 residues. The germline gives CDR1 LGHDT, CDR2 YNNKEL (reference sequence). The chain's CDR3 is CASRDHSDETQYF. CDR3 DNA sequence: TGTGCCAGCAGAGATCATAGCGACGAGACCCAGTACTTC.

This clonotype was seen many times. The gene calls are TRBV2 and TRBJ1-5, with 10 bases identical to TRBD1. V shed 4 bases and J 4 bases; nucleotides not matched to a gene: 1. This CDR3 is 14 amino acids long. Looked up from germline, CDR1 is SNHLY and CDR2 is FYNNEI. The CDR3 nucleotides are TGTGCCAGCAGTGGACAGGGGGCGAATCAGCCCCAGCATTTT. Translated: CASSGQGANQPQHF.

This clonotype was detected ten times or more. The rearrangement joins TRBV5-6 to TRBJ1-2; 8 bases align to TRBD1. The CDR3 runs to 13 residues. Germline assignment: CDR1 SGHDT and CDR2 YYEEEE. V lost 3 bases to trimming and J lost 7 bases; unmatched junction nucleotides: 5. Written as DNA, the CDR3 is TGTGCCAGCAGCTATACCGGGACAGGTGGCTACACCTTC. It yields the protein CASSYTGTGGYTF.

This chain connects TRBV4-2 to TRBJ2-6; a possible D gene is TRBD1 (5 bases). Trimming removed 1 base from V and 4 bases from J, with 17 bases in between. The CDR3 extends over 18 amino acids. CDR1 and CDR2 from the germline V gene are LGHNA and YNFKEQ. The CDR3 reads CASSQGGQGRPGANVLTF. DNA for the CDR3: TGTGCCAGCAGCCAAGGGGGCCAAGGGCGGCCGGGGGCCAACGTCCTGACTTTC.

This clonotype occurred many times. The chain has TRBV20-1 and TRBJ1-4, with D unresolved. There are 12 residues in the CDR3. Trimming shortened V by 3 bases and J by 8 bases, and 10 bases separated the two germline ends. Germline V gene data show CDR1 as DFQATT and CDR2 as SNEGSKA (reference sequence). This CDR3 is CSASWLNEKLFF. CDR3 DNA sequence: TGCAGTGCTAGTTGGCTCAACGAAAAACTGTTTTTT.

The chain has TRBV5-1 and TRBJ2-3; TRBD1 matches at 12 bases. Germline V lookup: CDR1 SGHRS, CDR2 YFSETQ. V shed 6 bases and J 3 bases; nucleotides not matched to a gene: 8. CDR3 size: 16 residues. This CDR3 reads CASKQGQGARTDTQYF. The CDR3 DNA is TGCGCCAGCAAACAGGGACAGGGGGCGAGGACAGATACGCAGTATTTT.

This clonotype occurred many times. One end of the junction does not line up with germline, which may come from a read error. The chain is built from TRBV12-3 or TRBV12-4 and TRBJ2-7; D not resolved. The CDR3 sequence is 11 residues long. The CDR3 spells CASSGTYEQYF. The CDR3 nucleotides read TGTGCCAGCAGTGGTACCTATGAGCAGTACTTC.

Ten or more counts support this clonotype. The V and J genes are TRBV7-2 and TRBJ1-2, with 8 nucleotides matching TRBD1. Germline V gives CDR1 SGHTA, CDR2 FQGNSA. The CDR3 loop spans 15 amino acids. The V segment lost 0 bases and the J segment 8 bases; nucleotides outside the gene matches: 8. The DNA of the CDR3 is TGTGCCAGCAGCTTAGCCCCGACCAGGGGGCAAGGCTACACCTTC. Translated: CASSLAPTRGQGYTF. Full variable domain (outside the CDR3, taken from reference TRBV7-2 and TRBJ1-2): GAGVSQSPSNKVTEKGKDVELRCDPISGHTALYWYRQSLGQGLEFLIYFQGNSAPDKSGLPSDRFSAERTGGSVSTLTIQRTQQEDSAVYLCASSLAPTRGQGYTFGSGTRLTVV.

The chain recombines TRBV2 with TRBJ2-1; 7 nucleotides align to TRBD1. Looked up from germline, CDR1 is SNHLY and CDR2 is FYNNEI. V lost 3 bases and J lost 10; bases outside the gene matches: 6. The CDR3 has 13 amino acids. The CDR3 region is CASSDTGVGEQFF. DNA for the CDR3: TGTGCCAGCAGTGACACAGGGGTCGGGGAGCAGTTCTTC.

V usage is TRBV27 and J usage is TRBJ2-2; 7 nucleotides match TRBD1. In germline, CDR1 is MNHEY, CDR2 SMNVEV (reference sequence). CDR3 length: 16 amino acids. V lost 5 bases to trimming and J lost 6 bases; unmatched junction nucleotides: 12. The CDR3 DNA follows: TGTGCCAGCAGTAGAACAGGGGTTGTCTCTTCCGGGGAGCTGTTTTTT. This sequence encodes CASSRTGVVSSGELFF.

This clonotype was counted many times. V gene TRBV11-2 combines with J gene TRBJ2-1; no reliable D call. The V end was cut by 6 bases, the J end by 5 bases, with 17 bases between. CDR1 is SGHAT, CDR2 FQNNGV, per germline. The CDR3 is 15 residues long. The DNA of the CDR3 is TGTGCCAGCAGACAACCGGTTTTTCAAGACAATGAGCAGTTCTTC. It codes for CASRQPVFQDNEQFF.